The 21 T cell receptor beta chains below were found in one sample sequenced in a study of blood T cell repertoires in COVID-19. This table comes from immunoSEQ multiplex PCR, and its TCRdb copy is limited to in-frame clones, with some not included. Of about 230,000 clones listed, 83% are singletons. Sequencing was carried out using peripheral blood. The receptors stem from a woman in her 70s with active or convalescent COVID-19.

This chain joins TRBV5-1 and TRBJ1-6; the D gene is possibly TRBD1 (6 bases). CDR1 SGHRS and CDR2 YFSETQ come from the germline V gene. Trimming took off 4 bases at V and 10 bases at J, with 15 bases between the two ends. CDR3 length: 14 amino acids. Here the CDR3 reads CASSEGGARSPLHF. The CDR3 coding sequence is TGCGCCAGCAGCGAGGGGGGGGCGAGGTCACCCCTCCACTTT.

As to this clone: Other DNA sequences in this specimen translate into the identical CDR3. The chain has TRBV18 and TRBJ2-3; D possibly corresponds to TRBD1 (7 bases). Germline CDR1 is KGHSH and CDR2 is LQKENI. The CDR3 length is 14 residues. V was trimmed by 3 bases and J by 5 bases, leaving 12 bases between them. Here the CDR3 DNA reads TGTGCCAGCTCACCGGGGCAGGGGGGAGATACGCAGTATTTT. Its translation: CASSPGQGGDTQYF.

This chain joins TRBV5-4 and TRBJ2-1, with 8 positions matching TRBD2. The CDR3 length is 16 residues. The junction had 14 bases not matched to a gene; V was cut back by 4 bases and J by 8 bases. Germline assignment: CDR1 SGHNT and CDR2 YYREEE (reference sequence). The CDR3 protein is CASSPGGGRTSYEQFF. CDR3 nucleotides: TGTGCCAGCAGCCCGGGGGGGGGCCGTACGTCTTATGAGCAGTTCTTC.

V and J are TRBV18 and TRBJ2-7; 9 nucleotides align to TRBD1. Germline lookup yields CDR1 KGHSH and CDR2 LQKENI. The CDR3 spans 14 residues. V lost 6 bases to trimming and J lost 4 bases; unmatched junction nucleotides: 7. The CDR3 loop reads CASSPTGGEYEQYF. CDR3 sequence (DNA): TGTGCCAGCTCGCCCACAGGGGGCGAGTACGAGCAGTACTTC. The complete variable domain, with remaining parts taken from reference TRBV18 and TRBJ2-7, reads NAGVMQNPRHLVRRRGQEARLRCSPMKGHSHVYWYRQLPEEGLKFMVYLQKENIIDESGMPKERFSAEFPKEGPSILRIQQVVRGDSAAYFCASSPTGGEYEQYFGPGTRLTVT.

This chain joins TRBV6-6 and TRBJ1-2; D might be TRBD1 (6 bases). Germline V gene data show CDR1 as MNHNY and CDR2 as SVGAGI (reference sequence). The CDR3 length is 12 residues. The ends were cut back, 4 bases at V and 6 bases at J, with 9 bases in the middle. CDR3 residues: CASSSQGNGYTF. The DNA for the CDR3 is TGTGCCAGCAGTTCACAGGGCAATGGCTACACCTTC.

This clone occurred a few times. This sequence joins TRBV9 and TRBJ2-1, with a possible D match to TRBD1 (6 bases). Germline V gives CDR1 SGDLS, CDR2 YYNGEE. V lost 0 bases, J lost 4 bases, and 14 bases lay in between. CDR3 length: 16 amino acids. The CDR3, as DNA: TGTGCCAGCAGCGTAGCTGGGGGCCCTGGGTACAATGAGCAGTTCTTC. Translation gives CASSVAGGPGYNEQFF.

This rearrangement joins TRBV18 to TRBJ1-3, with a weak D call TRBD1 (5 bases). The germline V gene encodes CDR1 KGHSH and CDR2 LQKENI. This CDR3 region has 14 residues. Trimming shortened V by 8 bases and J by 2 bases, and 13 bases separated the two germline ends. The CDR3 DNA reads TGTGCCAGCGCGCCCGGAGGGGCTGGAAACACCATATATTTT. Translation gives CASAPGGAGNTIYF.

The DNA for the CDR3 is TGTGCCAGCAGTTACTCGAGCCACCAGGGAGGACGAAACACCATATATTTT. Amino acid sequence: CASSYSSHQGGRNTIYF. This chain connects TRBV6-2 or TRBV6-3 to TRBJ1-3; D possibly corresponds to TRBD1 (5 bases). CDR3 length: 17 amino acids. Per germline, CDR1 MNHEY and CDR2 SVGEGT. V was clipped by 0 bases and J by 5 bases, with 17 bases between them.

The chain combines TRBV7-3 with TRBJ2-5; 10 bases are shared with TRBD2. The germline CDR1 and CDR2 sequences are SGHTA and FQGTGA. Trimming removed 0 bases from V and 4 bases from J; junction bases left unmatched: 8. The CDR3 runs to 17 residues. DNA for the CDR3: TGTGCCAGCAGCTTAACGGGACCAGCGGGGGGGCGAGAGACCCAGTACTTC. This encodes CASSLTGPAGGRETQYF. Full variable domain (remainder filled in from reference TRBV7-3 and TRBJ2-5): GAGVSQTPSNKVTEKGKYVELRCDPISGHTALYWYRQSLGQGPEFLIYFQGTGAADDSGLPNDRFFAVRPEGSVSTLKIQRTERGDSAVYLCASSLTGPAGGRETQYFGPGTRLLVL.

The rearrangement joins TRBV5-4 to TRBJ2-5; TRBD2 aligns across 9 bases. V gave up 0 bases and J gave up 1 base; unmatched junction bases: 1. The CDR3 is made up of 15 amino acids. Germline V gene data show CDR1 as SGHNT and CDR2 as YYREEE (reference sequence). CDR3 DNA: TGTGCCAGCAGCTTGGGACTAGCGGTCCAAGAGACCCAGTACTTC. It yields the protein CASSLGLAVQETQYF.

The chain's CDR3 is CASSYFGWGGSDTQYF. CDR3 bases: TGTGCCAGCAGTTACTTCGGGTGGGGAGGGTCAGATACGCAGTATTTT. The genes are TRBV6-6 and TRBJ2-3, with 7 bases identical to TRBD2. This CDR3 is 16 amino acids long. V shed 1 base and J 4 bases; nucleotides not matched to a gene: 8. From germline, CDR1 is MNHNY and CDR2 SVGAGI (reference sequence).

The rearrangement links TRBV2 to TRBJ1-1; D remains ambiguous. This CDR3 region has 12 residues. Between the trimmed V and J ends, which lost 4 bases and 4 bases, there was a span of 7 bases. Germline V CDR1 and CDR2: SNHLY, FYNNEI. CDR3 bases: TGTGCCAGCAGTGCGGTTGGCACTGAAGCTTTCTTT. Translation gives CASSAVGTEAFF.

This rearrangement joins TRBV21-1 to TRBJ2-4; the DNA was not used to check the table's D call, TRBD2. TRBV21-1 is a pseudogene. CDR3 length: 19 amino acids. The CDR3 region has the DNA TGTGCCAGCAGCAAAGAAGGAGTTCCAAGGAAGGAAGCCAAAAACATTCAGTACTTC. It translates to CASSKEGVPRKEAKNIQYF.

This clone came up once. This chain connects TRBV18 to TRBJ2-5; 14 nucleotides match TRBD2. With 6 bases clipped from V and 3 bases from J, the junction kept 0 bases outside the gene matches. The germline V gene encodes CDR1 KGHSH and CDR2 LQKENI. CDR3 size: 14 residues. CDR3 bases: TGTGCCAGCTCGACTAGCGGGGGGGAAGAGACCCAGTACTTC. Its translation is CASSTSGGEETQYF.

The chain links TRBV5-5 to TRBJ1-3, with D possibly being TRBD1 (6 bases). V was trimmed by 1 base and J by 5 bases, leaving 10 bases between them. Germline CDR1 is SGHKS and CDR2 is YYEKEE (reference sequence). The CDR3 has 14 amino acids. The CDR3 sequence is CASSLQGFRNTIYF. DNA for the CDR3: TGTGCCAGCAGCTTGCAGGGGTTTAGAAACACCATATATTTT. Looking up the rest from reference TRBV5-5 and TRBJ1-3 gives the full variable domain: DAGVTQSPTHLIKTRGQQVTLRCSPISGHKSVSWYQQVLGQGPQFIFQYYEKEERGRGNFPDRFSARQFPNYSSELNVNALLLGDSALYLCASSLQGFRNTIYFGEGSWLTVV.

This clone has a handful of counts. The CDR3 region is CASSLQPTGSYSNQPQHF. CDR3 nucleotide sequence: TGTGCCAGCAGCCTCCAACCCACAGGGTCGTATAGCAATCAGCCCCAGCATTTT. This chain joins TRBV7-2 and TRBJ1-5; a possible D gene is TRBD1 (6 bases). The ends were cut back, 5 bases at V and 0 bases at J, with 20 bases in the middle. Germline CDR1 reads SGHTA; CDR2 reads FQGNSA. CDR3 size: 18 residues. Combining the CDR3 with reference TRBV7-2 and TRBJ1-5 gives the whole variable domain GAGVSQSPSNKVTEKGKDVELRCDPISGHTALYWYRQSLGQGLEFLIYFQGNSAPDKSGLPSDRFSAERTGGSVSTLTIQRTQQEDSAVYLCASSLQPTGSYSNQPQHFGDGTRLSIL.

The genes are TRBV6-2 or TRBV6-3 and TRBJ2-2; tentative D call: TRBD2 (7 bases). CDR3 length: 17 amino acids. Germline V gene lookup returns CDR1 MNHEY and CDR2 SVGEGT. Trimming stripped 5 bases from V and 3 bases from J, with 19 bases between. Here the CDR3 DNA reads TGTGCCAGCAGTCGCGGGGGAGGGGGTAGGCACACCGGGGAGCTGTTTTTT. Encoded protein: CASSRGGGGRHTGELFF.

As to this clone: A junction boundary mismatches the germline segment, possibly from a read error. Other DNA sequences in the sample encode the same CDR3. The V call is TRBV28, the J call TRBJ2-7, with 7 nucleotides matching TRBD1. Per the germline V gene, CDR1 is MDHEN and CDR2 is SYDVKM. There are 15 residues in the CDR3. The CDR3 DNA reads as TGTGCCAGCAGCATACGACAGGGTCTCTCCTACGAGCAGTATTTC. It is translated as CASSIRQGLSYEQYF.

The chain is built from TRBV9 and TRBJ2-7; 11 bases are a match to TRBD2. Germline V gene data show CDR1 as SGDLS and CDR2 as YYNGEE. The CDR3 extends over 16 amino acids. Germline trimming cut 0 bases from V and 4 bases from J; bases unmatched to any gene: 6. CDR3 amino acids: CASSVEPSGGPYEQYF. DNA of the CDR3: TGTGCCAGCAGCGTAGAGCCTAGCGGGGGGCCGTACGAGCAGTACTTC. Variable domain in full (rest from reference TRBV9 and TRBJ2-7): DSGVTQTPKHLITATGQRVTLRCSPRSGDLSVYWYQQSLDQGLQFLIQYYNGEERAKGNILERFSAQQFPDLHSELNLSSLELGDSALYFCASSVEPSGGPYEQYFGPGTRLTVT.

This chain joins TRBV27 and TRBJ2-7; D might be TRBD2 (6 bases). V was clipped by 5 bases and J by 1 base, with 15 bases between them. Germline V gene lookup returns CDR1 MNHEY and CDR2 SMNVEV (reference sequence). This CDR3 is built from 15 residues. Written as DNA, the CDR3 is TGTGCCAGCAGTCGGGACTGGGGGGAATCCTACGAGCAGTACTTC. Its protein product is CASSRDWGESYEQYF.

V and J are TRBV5-4 and TRBJ1-2; 7 nucleotides align to TRBD1. Germline V gives CDR1 SGHNT, CDR2 YYREEE (reference sequence). The CDR3 runs 13 residues. After removal of 2 bases from V and 8 bases from J, the junction contained 6 bases not matched to a gene. CDR3 nucleotide sequence: TGTGCCAGCAGCTTTACAGGGGCGGCGGGCTACACCTTC. As protein: CASSFTGAAGYTF.